These 32 T cell receptor beta chains were all obtained from the same sample, sequenced in a study of blood T cell repertoires in COVID-19. Profiling relied on immunoSEQ multiplex PCR, and the TCRdb table lists in-frame clones only, not all of them. The table has fewer than 70,000 clones, approximately 85% seen once. The material sequenced was peripheral blood. These receptors were obtained from a man aged 50 or older with acute or convalescent COVID-19.

CDR3 DNA: TGCAGCGTCACCGACAGCTTTCAAGAGACCCAGTACTTC. Protein: CSVTDSFQETQYF. The chain employs TRBV29-1 and TRBJ2-5, with D possibly matching TRBD1 (5 bases). The CDR3 totals 13 residues. V was pared by 6 bases and J by 2 bases, with 13 bases between. Germline CDR1 is SQVTM and CDR2 is ANQGSEA.

This clone occurred a few times. Here the CDR3 reads CASSRERDSYEQYF. The CDR3 region has the DNA TGTGCCAGCAGCAGAGAAAGGGACAGCTACGAGCAGTACTTC. The chain has TRBV7-2 and TRBJ2-7; 7 bases are a match to TRBD1. The V segment lost 5 bases and the J segment 3 bases; nucleotides outside the gene matches: 7. CDR1 is SGHTA and CDR2 is FQGNSA in the germline V gene. The CDR3 totals 14 residues. Complete variable domain (other parts from reference TRBV7-2 and TRBJ2-7): GAGVSQSPSNKVTEKGKDVELRCDPISGHTALYWYRQSLGQGLEFLIYFQGNSAPDKSGLPSDRFSAERTGGSVSTLTIQRTQQEDSAVYLCASSRERDSYEQYFGPGTRLTVT.

This chain uses TRBV18 with TRBJ1-5; 7 bases line up with TRBD1. This CDR3 region has 15 residues. Trimming took 2 bases from V and 4 from J; bases not matched to a gene: 5. Germline-derived CDR1 and CDR2 are KGHSH and LQKENI. This CDR3 is CASSPGPGGNQPQHF. CDR3 DNA: TGTGCCAGCTCACCAGGTCCAGGGGGGAATCAGCCCCAGCATTTT.

This chain connects TRBV30 to TRBJ2-2, with D possibly being TRBD1 (5 bases). Germline V gene sequence: CDR1 GTSNPN, CDR2 SVGIG (reference sequence). This CDR3 has 15 residues. The germline V and J ends were trimmed by 3 bases and 2 bases, with 13 bases remaining between them. This CDR3 reads CAWRGQNSNTGELFF. CDR3 coding DNA: TGTGCCTGGAGGGGGCAGAACTCTAACACCGGGGAGCTGTTTTTT.

The chain recombines TRBV25-1 with TRBJ2-5; 8 positions agree with TRBD1. CDR1 and CDR2 (germline): MGHDK, SYGVNS. This CDR3 comprises 13 residues. V lost 6 bases and J lost 5; bases outside the gene matches: 5. The CDR3 coding sequence is TGTGCCAGCAGCATCACAGGGGGGGAGACCCAGTACTTC. Its protein is CASSITGGETQYF.

The genes are TRBV19 and TRBJ2-2; perhaps TRBD1 as D (6 bases). The V end lost 4 bases, the J end lost 0 bases, and 9 bases lay between the germline ends. The CDR3 extends over 15 amino acids. Germline lookup yields CDR1 LNHDA and CDR2 SQIVND (reference sequence). The CDR3 region has the DNA TGTGCCAGTAGTAGCCGGACAGCGAACACCGGGGAGCTGTTTTTT. Amino acid sequence: CASSSRTANTGELFF. Filled out from reference TRBV19 and TRBJ2-2, the complete variable domain reads DGGITQSPKYLFRKEGQNVTLSCEQNLNHDAMYWYRQDPGQGLRLIYYSQIVNDFQKGDIAEGYSVSREKKESFPLTVTSAQKNPTAFYLCASSSRTANTGELFFGEGSRLTVL.

There are a few counts of this clone. The rearrangement links TRBV5-1 to TRBJ2-6; perhaps TRBD2 as D (7 bases). The CDR3 contains 15 residues. Germline assignment: CDR1 SGHRS and CDR2 YFSETQ. V lost 3 bases and J lost 2, with 9 bases in between. Here the CDR3 DNA reads TGCGCCAGCAGCTGGGGGGGCACTGGGGCCAACGTCCTGACTTTC. It encodes CASSWGGTGANVLTF.

The chain carries TRBV4-1 and TRBJ2-7, with a possible D match to TRBD1 (6 bases). Germline-derived CDR1 and CDR2 are MGHRA and YSYEKL. The CDR3 totals 15 residues. The V gene lost 1 base and the J gene lost 0 bases, with 10 bases spanning the gap. The CDR3 bases are TGCGCCAGCAGCCAAGGGACAGCGAGCTCCTACGAGCAGTACTTC. Its translation: CASSQGTASSYEQYF.

This clone was picked up a small number of times. The V and J genes are TRBV3-1 (or the pseudogene TRBV3-2) and TRBJ2-2; 7 bases are a match to TRBD2. The germline V gene has CDR1 LGHDT and CDR2 YNNKEL (reference sequence). The CDR3 totals 16 residues. Unmatched junction bases numbered 6, after V lost 5 bases and J lost 0 bases. CDR3 bases: TGTGCCAGCAGCAAACTGGGGGGGGCGAACACCGGGGAGCTGTTTTTT. Residues: CASSKLGGANTGELFF.

This chain links TRBV28 with TRBJ2-2; a weak D match, TRBD1 (6 bases). The V end was cut by 5 bases, the J end by 6 bases, with 19 bases between. The CDR3 sequence is 16 residues long. CDR1 is MDHEN, CDR2 SYDVKM, per germline. The DNA for the CDR3 is TGTGCCAGCAGTCTGGGACATTTTACGGGGTCCGGGGAGCTGTTTTTT. This translates into CASSLGHFTGSGELFF.

The V gene is TRBV2, the J gene TRBJ2-7, with D possibly TRBD1 on 5 matching bases. V was cut by 1 base and J by 4 bases, with 14 bases left in between. Germline V gene data show CDR1 as SNHLY and CDR2 as FYNNEI. The CDR3 spans 15 residues. The CDR3 nucleotides read TGTGCCAGCAGTGAAGGAGTAGGGAAGGGGTACGAGCAGTACGTC. This sequence encodes CASSEGVGKGYEQYV.

This chain joins TRBV6-5 and TRBJ2-7; possibly TRBD1 for D (5 bases). The germline gives CDR1 MNHEY, CDR2 SVGAGI. The CDR3 loop spans 13 amino acids. Trimming removed 6 bases at V and 5 bases at J, with 14 bases between. The CDR3 here is CASSLKGPHEQYF. The DNA for the CDR3 is TGTGCCAGCAGCCTGAAGGGGCCCCACGAGCAGTACTTC.

This chain uses TRBV5-3 with TRBJ2-7; the D gene is possibly TRBD1 (5 bases). TRBV5-3 is treated as an ORF (open reading frame) with a function not yet certain. Trimming took 3 bases from V and 3 from J, leaving 19 bases between them. This CDR3 comprises 16 residues. The CDR3 reads CARSSNLDRYRYEQYV. CDR3 in DNA: TGTGCCAGAAGCTCAAACCTCGACAGATATCGCTACGAGCAGTACGTC.

The rearrangement links TRBV4-2 to TRBJ1-4; TRBD1 matches 7 bases. V dropped 0 bases and J dropped 6; count of bases not matched to a gene: 7. The CDR3 loop spans 16 amino acids. CDR1 and CDR2 (germline): LGHNA, YNFKEQ. CDR3 sequence (DNA): TGTGCCAGCAGCCAAGATCCGGGACAGTCTTATGAAAAACTGTTTTTT. It encodes CASSQDPGQSYEKLFF.

The CDR3: CASSRDSNTGELFF. CDR3 coding DNA: TGTGCCAGCAGCCGGGATTCGAACACCGGGGAGCTGTTTTTT. The V call is TRBV5-4, the J call TRBJ2-2; tentative D call: TRBD2 (5 bases). The CDR3 runs 14 residues. V was pared by 4 bases and J by 0 bases, with 7 bases between. CDR1 SGHNT and CDR2 YYREEE come from the germline V gene (reference sequence).

The chain couples TRBV4-1 to TRBJ1-4; D perhaps matches TRBD1 (6 bases). The CDR3 has 15 residues. The germline V and J ends were trimmed by 1 base and 5 bases, with 11 bases remaining between them. From germline, CDR1 is MGHRA and CDR2 YSYEKL. The CDR3: CASSQVQGTNEKLFF. Written as DNA, the CDR3 is TGCGCCAGCAGCCAAGTACAGGGAACCAATGAAAAACTGTTTTTT.

This clone was recorded once. The CDR3 sequence: CASSYGQGGQPQHF. The CDR3 DNA sequence: TGTGCCAGCAGTTACGGACAGGGAGGCCAGCCCCAGCATTTT. This sequence joins TRBV6-5 and TRBJ1-5; 8 positions agree with TRBD1. Germline V gene sequence: CDR1 MNHEY, CDR2 SVGAGI. The V and J ends lost 2 bases and 7 bases, in that order; junction bases with no gene match: 4. CDR3 length: 14 residues.

CDR3 nucleotide sequence: TGTGCCAGCAGCATCGGACTAGGAGGTTCTAATGAGCAGTTCTTC. It yields the protein CASSIGLGGSNEQFF. J is TRBJ2-1 and V is TRBV4-2, with 7 bases identical to TRBD2. This CDR3 contains 15 residues. CDR1 LGHNA and CDR2 YNFKEQ come from the germline V gene. V lost 5 bases to trimming and J lost 7 bases; unmatched junction nucleotides: 11.

This sequence joins TRBV19 and TRBJ1-1, with TRBD1 matching 8 bases. CDR1 and CDR2 (germline): LNHDA, SQIVND (reference sequence). The CDR3 runs to 15 residues. V shed 3 bases, J shed 0 bases, and the junction held 3 bases outside the gene matches. The CDR3 spells CASSMTGEMNTEAFF. CDR3 coding DNA: TGTGCCAGTAGTATGACAGGGGAAATGAACACTGAAGCTTTCTTT.

CDR3 protein: CASSSGTGGYGYTF. CDR3 nucleotides: TGTGCCAGCAGCTCCGGGACAGGGGGGTATGGCTACACCTTC. V and J are TRBV5-6 and TRBJ1-2, with 11 bases fitting TRBD1. The CDR3 runs to 14 residues. Germline lookup yields CDR1 SGHDT and CDR2 YYEEEE. V shed 3 bases and J 5 bases; nucleotides not matched to a gene: 3. The full variable domain, completed using reference TRBV5-6 and TRBJ1-2, is DAGVTQSPTHLIKTRGQQVTLRCSPKSGHDTVSWYQQALGQGPQFIFQYYEEEERQRGNFPDRFSGHQFPNYSSELNVNALLLGDSALYLCASSSGTGGYGYTFGSGTRLTVV.

Comments on this clone: The CDR3 does not close with the conserved phenylalanine or tryptophan, likely indicating a read error. The DNA is left out, because the CDR3 cannot be placed on it with certainty; the CDR3 is given as TCRdb lists it. J is TRBJ1-1 and V is TRBV2. Germline CDR1 SNHLY, CDR2 FYNNEI. The CDR3 extends over 10 residues, inclusive of both ends. The CDR3: CASTIPGETL.

This clone showed up just a few times. The V and J genes are TRBV7-3 and TRBJ2-6; 11 positions match TRBD2. The CDR3 sequence is 21 residues long. The V and J ends lost 0 bases and 4 bases, in that order; junction bases with no gene match: 14. Germline assignment: CDR1 SGHTA and CDR2 FQGTGA. DNA for the CDR3: TGTGCCAGCAGCTTAACGGGCCAGCTAGCGGGGGGTCCCAACGGGGCCAACGTCCTGACTTTC. Amino acids: CASSLTGQLAGGPNGANVLTF.

The chain combines TRBV2 with TRBJ1-1; D remains unclear. The CDR3 is made up of 13 amino acids. V lost 1 base and J 9 bases, leaving 12 bases between the germline ends. Germline lookup yields CDR1 SNHLY and CDR2 FYNNEI. This CDR3 is CASSEGPDGQAFF. In DNA, the CDR3 is TGTGCCAGCAGTGAAGGGCCGGATGGGCAAGCTTTCTTT.

J is TRBJ1-2 and V is TRBV4-2; D is unresolved. Germline V gives CDR1 LGHNA, CDR2 YNFKEQ. V lost 4 bases and J lost 4, with 13 bases in between. The CDR3 length is 14 residues. The CDR3 sequence is CASSPLSGLYGYTF. DNA of the CDR3: TGTGCCAGCAGCCCGCTATCAGGACTCTATGGCTACACCTTC.

This chain links TRBV20-1 with TRBJ2-1, with 9 positions matching TRBD2. This CDR3 region has 15 residues. The ends lost 3 bases at V and 7 bases at J; junction bases unmatched: 10. Germline lookup yields CDR1 DFQATT and CDR2 SNEGSKA (reference sequence). In DNA form, the CDR3 reads TGCAGTGCTAGTTCCAGCGGGGGGCTAGGGAATGAGCAGTTCTTC. As protein: CSASSSGGLGNEQFF.

This clone came up once. The V and J genes are TRBV7-8 and TRBJ2-7, with 7 nucleotides matching TRBD1. Trimming cost V 0 bases and J 1 base; bases outside gene matches: 9. Germline CDR1 reads SGHVS; CDR2 reads FQNEAQ. This CDR3 comprises 17 residues. The CDR3 bases are TGTGCCAGCAGCTTAGCCGGGACCGGGACAGTATCCTACGAGCAGTACGTC. This sequence encodes CASSLAGTGTVSYEQYV.

The genes are TRBV5-1 and TRBJ1-1; D call uncertain. There are 15 residues in the CDR3. Deletions cut 4 bases from V and 1 base from J, with 14 bases between. Germline CDR1 reads SGHRS; CDR2 reads YFSETQ. The CDR3 sequence: CASSPTSRQNTEAFF. The CDR3 nucleotides read TGCGCCAGCAGCCCGACCTCGCGACAGAACACTGAAGCTTTCTTT.

The J gene is TRBJ2-7, the V gene TRBV6-6; 8 positions agree with TRBD1. The germline V gene encodes CDR1 MNHNY and CDR2 SVGAGI (reference sequence). J was trimmed by 3 bases and V by 7 bases; bases with no gene match: 5. This CDR3 spans 13 amino acids. CDR3 loop: CASTPTGVYEQYF. DNA for the CDR3: TGTGCCAGCACACCGACAGGGGTCTACGAGCAGTACTTC.

This chain joins TRBV5-4 and TRBJ1-2; D gene unclear. CDR1 is SGHNT and CDR2 is YYREEE in the germline V gene (reference sequence). Trimming cost V 4 bases and J 0 bases, with 10 bases left between them. The CDR3 contains 14 residues. DNA of the CDR3: TGTGCCAGCAGCCGCATCGGGTCTAACTATGGCTACACCTTC. Its protein is CASSRIGSNYGYTF.

This sequence joins TRBV6-2 or TRBV6-3 and TRBJ1-1; 7 nucleotides match TRBD1. Germline loops: CDR1 MNHEY, CDR2 SVGEGT. This CDR3 has 14 amino acids. Germline trimming cut 4 bases from V and 4 bases from J; bases unmatched to any gene: 6. CDR3 residues: CASSLTGKGTEAFF. The CDR3 DNA follows: TGTGCCAGCAGTTTGACAGGGAAGGGCACTGAAGCTTTCTTT.

CDR3 loop: CASSQDPSLAEDKPQHF. CDR3 coding DNA: TGTGCCAGCAGCCAAGATCCTAGTTTGGCAGAGGATAAGCCCCAGCATTTT. The chain combines TRBV4-2 with TRBJ1-5, with D hard to call. This CDR3 has 17 amino acids. Germline loops: CDR1 LGHNA, CDR2 YNFKEQ. The V gene lost 0 bases and the J gene lost 8 bases, with 20 bases spanning the gap.

The chain carries TRBV19 and TRBJ2-7, with 7 bases fitting TRBD1. Unmatched junction bases numbered 2, after V lost 4 bases and J lost 2 bases. Germline V gene sequence: CDR1 LNHDA, CDR2 SQIVND (reference sequence). The CDR3 runs 13 residues. CDR3 nucleotides: TGTGCCAGTAGTACGCAGGGGGCCTACGAGCAGTACTTC. It codes for CASSTQGAYEQYF.